This T cell receptor beta chain was sequenced during a study of CD8+ T cells in alopecia areata. Following RNA extraction, reverse transcription yielded cDNA that acted as the sequencing template. The data were produced by immunoSEQ multiplex PCR, yet TCRdb's version contains in-frame clones alone and is incomplete. This table has around 29,000 clones, approximately 56% appearing once. About this clone: The antigen remains unidentified.

Obtained from alopecia areata patients were lesional scalp punch biopsies along with peripheral blood. Cell sorting on a FACSAria was used to separate CD4+ and CD8+ T cells from the PBMCs. Study-wide results and caveats: Scalp samples also yield sequences of resident alphabeta T cells from normal skin. Higher clonality and more expanded CD8+ clones appeared in lesional than normal scalp.

Sequenced: NKG2D-high CD8+ T cells sorted from blood. The origin of this receptor is a human donor with alopecia areata.

CDR3 loop: CASSQVPTGPYYEQYF. CDR3 coding DNA: TGTGCCAGCAGCCAAGTCCCGACAGGTCCTTACTACGAGCAGTACTTC. J is TRBJ2-7 and V is TRBV4-2; tentative D call: TRBD1 (6 bases). From germline, CDR1 is LGHNA and CDR2 YNFKEQ. Trimming stripped 1 base from V and 3 bases from J, with 16 bases between. This CDR3 has 16 residues.